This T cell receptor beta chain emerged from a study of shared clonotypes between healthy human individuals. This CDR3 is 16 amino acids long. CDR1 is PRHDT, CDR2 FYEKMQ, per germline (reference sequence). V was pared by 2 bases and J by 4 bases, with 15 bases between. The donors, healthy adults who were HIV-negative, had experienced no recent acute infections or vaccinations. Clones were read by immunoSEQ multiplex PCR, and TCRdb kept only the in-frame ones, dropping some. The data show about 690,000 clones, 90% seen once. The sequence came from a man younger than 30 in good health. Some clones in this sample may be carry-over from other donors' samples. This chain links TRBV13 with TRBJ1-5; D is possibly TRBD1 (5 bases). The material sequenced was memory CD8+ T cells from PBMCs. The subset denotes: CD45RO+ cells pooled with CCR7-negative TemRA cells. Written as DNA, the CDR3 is TGTGCCAGCAGCTTAAGCCGGGGGGGAGGTAATCAGCCCCAGCATTTT. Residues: CASSLSRGGGNQPQHF.